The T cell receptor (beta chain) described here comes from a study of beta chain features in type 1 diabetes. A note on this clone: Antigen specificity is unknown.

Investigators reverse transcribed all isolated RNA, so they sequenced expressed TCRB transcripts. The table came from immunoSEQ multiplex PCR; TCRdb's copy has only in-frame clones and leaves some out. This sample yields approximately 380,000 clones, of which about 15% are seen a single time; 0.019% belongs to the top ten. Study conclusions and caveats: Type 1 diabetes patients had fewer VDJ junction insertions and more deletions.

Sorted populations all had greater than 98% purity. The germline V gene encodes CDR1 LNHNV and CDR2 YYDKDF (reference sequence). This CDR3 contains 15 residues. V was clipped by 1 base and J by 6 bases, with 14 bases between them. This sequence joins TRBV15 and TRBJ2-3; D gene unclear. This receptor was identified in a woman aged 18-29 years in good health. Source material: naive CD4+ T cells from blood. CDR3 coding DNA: TGTGCCACCAGCAGAGTACCTACTAAGGTGGATACGCAGTATTTT. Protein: CATSRVPTKVDTQYF.